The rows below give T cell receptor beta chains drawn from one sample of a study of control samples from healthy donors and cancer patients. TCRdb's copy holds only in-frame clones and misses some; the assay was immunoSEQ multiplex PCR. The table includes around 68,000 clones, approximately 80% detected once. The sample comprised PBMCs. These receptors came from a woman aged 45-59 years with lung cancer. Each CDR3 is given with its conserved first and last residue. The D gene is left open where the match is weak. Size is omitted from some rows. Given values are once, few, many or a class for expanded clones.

cdr3_nt: TGTGCCAGCAGCTTACAGGGGCTCAGCAATCAGCCCCAGCATTTT
cdr3_aa: CASSLQGLSNQPQHF
d_call: NA
v_call: TRBV7-2
clone_size: few
j_call: TRBJ1-5

cdr3_nt: TGCGCCAGCAGCTTGGTGCCCACGGCAGATACGCAGTATTTT
cdr3_aa: CASSLVPTADTQYF
d_call: NA
v_call: TRBV5-1
clone_size: NA
j_call: TRBJ2-3

cdr3_nt: TGTGCCATCACCGGAGGGTCAGGGTACGCTGAAGCTTTCTTT
cdr3_aa: CAITGGSGYAEAFF
d_call: NA
v_call: TRBV10-3
clone_size: NA
j_call: TRBJ1-1

cdr3_nt: TGCGCCAGCAGCTTAGGGATTGGGGCCAACGTCCTGACTTTC
cdr3_aa: CASSLGIGANVLTF
d_call: NA
v_call: TRBV5-1
clone_size: NA
j_call: TRBJ2-6

cdr3_nt: TGTGCCAGCAGCTTCGGGGACGGAAACACCATATATTTT
cdr3_aa: CASSFGDGNTIYF
d_call: NA
v_call: TRBV11-2
clone_size: NA
j_call: TRBJ1-3

cdr3_nt: TGTGCCAGCAGAGATAGAACCCCCCCCACCATATATTTT
cdr3_aa: CASRDRTPPTIYF
d_call: NA
v_call: TRBV3-1/TRBV3-2
clone_size: NA
j_call: TRBJ1-3

cdr3_nt: TGTGCCAGCAGCTTAAAAGGCCCCTACGAGCAGTACTTC
cdr3_aa: CASSLKGPYEQYF
d_call: NA
v_call: TRBV7-2
clone_size: NA
j_call: TRBJ2-7

cdr3_nt: TGTGCCAGCAGTGTCCAGCAGGGGACTGAAGCTTTCTTT
cdr3_aa: CASSVQQGTEAFF
d_call: NA
v_call: TRBV2
clone_size: NA
j_call: TRBJ1-1

cdr3_nt: TGTGCCACCAGTGACCTAACTAGCGGGGGGAACACAGATACGCAGTATTTT
cdr3_aa: CATSDLTSGGNTDTQYF
d_call: TRBD2
v_call: TRBV24-1
clone_size: few
j_call: TRBJ2-3

cdr3_nt: TGTGCCAGCAGCCAGGGTGGGACCGCCGGCTTGAATTCACCCCTCCACTTT
cdr3_aa: CASSQGGTAGLNSPLHF
d_call: NA
v_call: TRBV14
clone_size: NA
j_call: TRBJ1-6